This TCR beta chain came from a study of cytomegalovirus exposure and HLA in healthy donors. On the study more broadly: From donors who were HLA-typed, an early data release held 75 million to 85 million unique TCRs. Points from the study as a whole: Sequencing likely caused a cluster of highly shared sequence variants. Most TCR sequences proved rare, with some public TCRs found in many donors.

Remarks on this clone: Its antigen is unknown.

Researchers ran the PCR with 60 Vbeta and 13 Jbeta primers. Sequencing used immunoSEQ multiplex PCR; TCRdb keeps in-frame clones, though not all of them. Altogether 95,000 to 150,000 clones are present, about three fifths being singletons, with the ten largest covering around 8.8%. The CDR3 consists of 12 residues. The V end was cut by 7 bases, the J end by 3 bases, with 10 bases between. The germline gives CDR1 SEHNR, CDR2 FQNEAQ (reference sequence). Material for sequencing was PBMCs. The gene calls are TRBV7-9 and TRBJ2-7; maybe TRBD2 (5 bases). This clonotype originated in a woman aged 40-49 years in good health and CMV-seropositive. Here the CDR3 reads CASTPGFYEQYF. The CDR3 DNA is TGTGCCAGCACCCCGGGATTCTACGAGCAGTACTTC.